Described below is a single T cell receptor (beta chain) sequence and its context. Antigen unknown. This sample stems from a study of cytomegalovirus exposure and HLA in healthy donors. 60 Vbeta and 13 Jbeta primers were used in PCR. TCRdb's copy holds only in-frame clones and misses some; the assay was immunoSEQ multiplex PCR. The table for this sample gives roughly 120,000 clones. Germline trimming cut 4 bases from V and 2 bases from J; bases unmatched to any gene: 8. The CDR3 extends over 15 amino acids. Germline CDR1 and CDR2: SGHDT and YYEEEE. Overall study results and limits: Being indistinguishable, some V segments were excluded, TRBV6-2 and TRBV6-3 among them. Later analysis showed most CMV-associated TCR beta chains appearing HLA-restricted.

Sequencing was done on a sample of PBMCs. The chain uses TRBV5-6 and TRBJ2-7; 8 bases are a match to TRBD2. The source of this sequence is a man in his forties or fifties in good health and CMV-seronegative. CDR3 in DNA: TGTGCCAGCAGCCGTATACCGGGACTAGCCTACGAGCAGTACTTC. Translating it yields CASSRIPGLAYEQYF.